These 16 T cell receptor beta chains originate from one sample sequenced in a study of cytomegalovirus exposure and HLA in healthy donors. Primers included in the PCR were 60 Vbeta and 13 Jbeta primers. Here immunoSEQ multiplex PCR was the method, and the copy in TCRdb shows in-frame clones only, minus some. Found here are about 160,000 clones, about two thirds of them singletons; the top ten hold under 3.5%. Sequenced input: PBMCs. The receptors shown here come from a woman in her twenties or thirties in good health and CMV-seronegative.

The chain links TRBV7-2 to TRBJ1-2, with a tentative D call TRBD1 (5 bases). Trimming pared 1 base from V and 7 bases from J, leaving 10 bases between. The length of the CDR3 is 13 residues. Germline V gene sequence: CDR1 SGHTA, CDR2 FQGNSA. The CDR3 DNA reads as TGTGCCAGCAGCTTAGTAGGGGTGGGTGGCTACACCTTC. Its translation is CASSLVGVGGYTF.

The rearrangement links TRBV30 to TRBJ2-7; possibly TRBD2 for D (5 bases). Germline V CDR1 and CDR2: GTSNPN, SVGIG (reference sequence). V was pared by 8 bases and J by 5 bases, with 13 bases between. The CDR3 length is 11 residues. The CDR3 protein is CAVGEGHEQYF. The CDR3 region has the DNA TGTGCCGTCGGGGAAGGACACGAGCAGTACTTC.

This clone was detected many times. The chain links TRBV27 to TRBJ1-1; possible D gene TRBD1, 6 bases. The V end lost 5 bases, the J end lost 4 bases, and 14 bases lay between the germline ends. Germline values: CDR1 MNHEY, CDR2 SMNVEV (reference sequence). The CDR3 consists of 14 residues. CDR3 sequence (DNA): TGTGCCAGCAGTCCGGACAGTCTCGGCACTGAAGCTTTCTTT. Its translation is CASSPDSLGTEAFF.

The chain couples TRBV4-2 to TRBJ2-5; TRBD2 might be the D (5 bases). The DNA end favors TRBJ2-7, so the J call may be wrong. The CDR3 is 16 amino acids. The germline gives CDR1 LGHNA, CDR2 YNFKEQ. The CDR3 region has the DNA TGTGCCAGCAGCCAAGATTCAGCGGCCCCTTCCTACGAGCAGTACTTC. Residues: CASSQDSAAPSYEQYF.

This clone was picked up a small number of times. The chain carries TRBV6-6 and TRBJ1-3, with D unresolved. Trimming pared 6 bases from V and 0 bases from J, leaving 6 bases between. The CDR3 loop spans 13 amino acids. Germline assignment: CDR1 MNHNY and CDR2 SVGAGI (reference sequence). The CDR3 here is CASSQASGNTIYF. DNA of the CDR3: TGTGCCAGCAGCCAGGCCTCTGGAAACACCATATATTTT.

The chain has TRBV19 and TRBJ1-5, with TRBD1 identical over 9 bases. CDR1 and CDR2 (germline): LNHDA, SQIVND (reference sequence). The ends lost 7 bases at V and 6 bases at J; junction bases unmatched: 7. CDR3 length: 14 residues. The CDR3: CASKKGQGAQPQHF. In DNA, the CDR3 is TGTGCCAGTAAGAAGGGACAGGGAGCTCAGCCCCAGCATTTT.

The chain carries TRBV6-6 and TRBJ2-5; 7 positions match TRBD2. The CDR3 length is 15 residues. Germline values: CDR1 MNHNY, CDR2 SVGAGI (reference sequence). V lost 0 bases, J lost 1 base, and 2 bases stayed unmatched. In DNA, the CDR3 is TGTGCCAGCAGTTACTCTGGCGGGGGCCAAGAGACCCAGTACTTC. Protein product: CASSYSGGGQETQYF.

The V call is TRBV6-5, the J call TRBJ2-7; D gene unclear. Trimming shortened V by 2 bases and J by 0 bases, and 11 bases separated the two germline ends. CDR1 is MNHEY and CDR2 is SVGAGI in the germline V gene. The CDR3 is 15 residues long. CDR3 loop: CASSYSPLNSYEQYF. The CDR3 bases are TGTGCCAGCAGTTACAGCCCCTTAAACTCCTACGAGCAGTACTTC.

The chain carries TRBV6-1 and TRBJ1-2; no reliable D call. V was cut by 4 bases and J by 3 bases, with 18 bases left in between. The germline gives CDR1 MNHNS, CDR2 SASEGT. CDR3 length equals 16 residues. The CDR3 DNA reads as TGTGCCAGCAGTGGGTTTGAGTCGAGGGATCACTATGGCTACACCTTC. Protein product: CASSGFESRDHYGYTF.

The rearrangement joins TRBV30 to TRBJ1-6; 10 bases match TRBD1. Trimming removed 0 bases from V and 13 bases from J; junction bases left unmatched: 6. CDR1 GTSNPN and CDR2 SVGIG come from the germline V gene (reference sequence). CDR3 size: 14 residues. The CDR3 bases are TGTGCCTGGAGTGTTGGACAGGGGGATCTTCCCCTCCACTTT. Residues: CAWSVGQGDLPLHF.

V is TRBV28 and J is TRBJ2-2, with TRBD1 matching 7 bases. Germline CDR1 is MDHEN and CDR2 is SYDVKM. This CDR3 has 13 amino acids. Trimming removed 8 bases from V and 1 base from J; junction bases left unmatched: 1. The CDR3 DNA reads as TGTGCCAGCTGGACAGGGAACACCGGGGAGCTGTTTTTT. It codes for CASWTGNTGELFF.

The CDR3 sequence is CASSSRSQETQYF. The CDR3 region has the DNA TGTGCCAGCAGTAGCAGAAGCCAAGAGACCCAGTACTTC. V gene TRBV5-4 combines with J gene TRBJ2-5; D not certain. CDR3 size: 13 residues. V was clipped by 5 bases and J by 1 base, with 9 bases between them. CDR1 and CDR2 from the germline V gene are SGHNT and YYREEE (reference sequence).

The chain uses TRBV7-2 and TRBJ2-5; tentatively, D is TRBD2 (5 bases). The V gene lost 1 base and the J gene lost 5 bases, with 11 bases spanning the gap. CDR3 size: 14 residues. CDR1 and CDR2 (germline): SGHTA, FQGNSA. The CDR3, as DNA: TGTGCCAGCAGCTTAGACAGCGGTCGGGAGACCCAGTACTTC. It codes for CASSLDSGRETQYF.

The chain has TRBV28 and TRBJ2-5, with TRBD1 matching over 8 bases. The J call may be in error: the DNA end matches TRBJ2-7 better. Germline CDR1 reads MDHEN; CDR2 reads SYDVKM. The CDR3 runs to 15 residues. CDR3 loop: CASSSPDREPYEQYF. Written as DNA, the CDR3 is TGTGCCAGCAGCTCCCCGGACAGGGAGCCCTACGAGCAGTACTTC.

The V gene is TRBV4-3, the J gene TRBJ1-5; the D gene is possibly TRBD1 (6 bases). The CDR3 runs to 14 residues. Germline CDR1 and CDR2: LGHNA and YSLEER. Trimming pared 4 bases from V and 4 bases from J, leaving 11 bases between. CDR3 residues: CASSPGTPNQPQHF. In DNA form, the CDR3 reads TGCGCCAGCAGCCCCGGGACACCTAATCAGCCCCAGCATTTT.

V is TRBV27 and J is TRBJ2-3; no reliable D call. CDR3 length: 13 amino acids. Germline V lookup: CDR1 MNHEY, CDR2 SMNVEV (reference sequence). With 5 bases removed from V and 0 bases from J, the gap between germline ends came to 6 bases. CDR3 amino acids: CASSVLSTDTQYF. The CDR3 bases are TGTGCCAGCAGTGTCCTAAGCACAGATACGCAGTATTTT.